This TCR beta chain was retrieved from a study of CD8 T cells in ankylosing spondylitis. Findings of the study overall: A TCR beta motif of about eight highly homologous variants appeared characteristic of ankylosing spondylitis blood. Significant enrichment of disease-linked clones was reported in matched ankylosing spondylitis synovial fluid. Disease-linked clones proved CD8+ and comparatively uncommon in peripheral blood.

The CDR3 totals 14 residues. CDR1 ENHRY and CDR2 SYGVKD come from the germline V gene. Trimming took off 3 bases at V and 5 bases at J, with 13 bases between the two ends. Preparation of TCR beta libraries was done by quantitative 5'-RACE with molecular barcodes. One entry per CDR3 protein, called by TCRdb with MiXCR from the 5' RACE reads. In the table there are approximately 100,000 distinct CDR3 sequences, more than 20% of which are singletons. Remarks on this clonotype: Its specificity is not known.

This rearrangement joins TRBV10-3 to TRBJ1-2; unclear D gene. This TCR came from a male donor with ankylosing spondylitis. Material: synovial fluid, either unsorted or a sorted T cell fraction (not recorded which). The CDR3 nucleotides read TGTGCCATCAGTGATCAGGCAGCGGATTATGGCTACACCTTC. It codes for CAISDQAADYGYTF.